The 32 T cell receptor beta chains reported below all come from one sample, sequenced in a study of shared clonotypes between healthy human individuals. Clones were read by immunoSEQ multiplex PCR, and TCRdb kept only the in-frame ones, dropping some. The sample lists some 2 million clones, about 95% occurring once. Naivety among CD8 cells was defined by CD45RO negativity and positive CCR7 selection, thereby excluding terminally differentiated effector memory CD45RA+ cells. Sequencing was carried out using naive CD8+ T cells sorted from blood. The receptors here all came from a young man in good health.

The chain uses TRBV25-1 and TRBJ2-2; 9 nucleotides match TRBD1. The germline gives CDR1 MGHDK, CDR2 SYGVNS. The CDR3 runs 17 residues. The V segment lost 2 bases and the J segment 6 bases; nucleotides outside the gene matches: 10. The CDR3 sequence: CASSEPETGGISGELFF. In DNA, the CDR3 is TGTGCCAGCAGTGAACCCGAGACAGGGGGGATATCCGGGGAGCTGTTTTTT.

The J gene is TRBJ2-7, the V gene TRBV30; 7 nucleotides match TRBD1. CDR1 and CDR2 from the germline V gene are GTSNPN and SVGIG (reference sequence). With V trimmed by 2 bases and J by 3 bases, 7 bases remained unmatched. The CDR3 loop spans 14 amino acids. The DNA of the CDR3 is TGTGCCTGGAGTCCCTGGACAGGAATCTACGAGCAGTACTTC. Its translation is CAWSPWTGIYEQYF.

Concerning this clone: The same CDR3 arises from other DNA sequences in this sample as well. V gene TRBV6-1 combines with J gene TRBJ2-7; D may match TRBD1 or TRBD2 (5 bases each). Trimming removed 6 bases at V and 0 bases at J, with 12 bases between. The CDR3 covers 14 residues. The V gene's germline CDR1 is MNHNS and CDR2 SASEGT. CDR3 in amino acids: CASSEGTFSYEQYF. In DNA, the CDR3 is TGTGCCAGCAGCGAGGGGACCTTCTCCTACGAGCAGTACTTC.

As regards this clone: Other DNA sequences in the same sample also yield this CDR3. The chain has TRBV5-6 and TRBJ1-1, with D unclear. Trimming took off 4 bases at V and 5 bases at J, with 6 bases between the two ends. Per germline, CDR1 SGHDT and CDR2 YYEEEE. There are 11 residues in the CDR3. This CDR3 is CASSLGTEAFF. The DNA for the CDR3 is TGTGCCAGCAGCCTAGGAACTGAAGCTTTCTTT.

The rearrangement joins TRBV7-9 to TRBJ2-1, with 11 nucleotides matching TRBD2. V dropped 5 bases and J dropped 2; count of bases not matched to a gene: 8. Germline values: CDR1 SEHNR, CDR2 FQNEAQ (reference sequence). The CDR3 runs 17 residues. The CDR3 DNA is TGTGCCAGCAGCCCGCAACTAGCGGGAGATCCCTACAATGAGCAGTTCTTC. As protein: CASSPQLAGDPYNEQFF.

The chain joins TRBV7-8 to TRBJ2-1; 8 positions match TRBD2. J was trimmed by 8 bases and V by 5 bases; bases with no gene match: 8. Germline V gene data show CDR1 as SGHVS and CDR2 as FQNEAQ. The CDR3 sequence is 14 residues long. CDR3 sequence (DNA): TGTGCCAGCAGCCCTAGGGCGGGAGGCGATGAGCAGTTCTTC. Translation gives CASSPRAGGDEQFF.

For the CDR3, the DNA is TGTGCCAGCAGTCAGCCGGGATACGAGCAGTACTTC. It is translated as CASSQPGYEQYF. This sequence joins TRBV14 and TRBJ2-7; D possibly corresponds to TRBD2 (5 bases). The CDR3 is made up of 12 amino acids. Trimming removed 6 bases at V and 4 bases at J, with 10 bases between. Germline-derived CDR1 and CDR2 are SGHDN and FVKESK.

V and J are TRBV27 and TRBJ2-3; 10 positions agree with TRBD2. Germline V gene lookup returns CDR1 MNHEY and CDR2 SMNVEV (reference sequence). The CDR3 runs 16 residues. The V and J ends lost 6 bases and 3 bases, in that order; junction bases with no gene match: 9. The CDR3 DNA reads TGTGCCAGCAGGGGACTAGCGCCCAAAGGAACAGATACGCAGTATTTT. It yields the protein CASRGLAPKGTDTQYF.

The genes are TRBV21-1 and TRBJ2-5; the tabulated D call, TRBD1, remains unverified against the DNA. TRBV21-1 is a listed pseudogene. The CDR3 consists of 15 residues. The CDR3 region has the DNA TGTGCCAGCAGCAAAGGAACAGGGGGAAGCGAGACCCAGTACTTC. As protein: CASSKGTGGSETQYF.

The gene calls are TRBV4-1 and TRBJ2-5; D is perhaps TRBD1 (5 bases). V was cut by 0 bases and J by 5 bases, with 13 bases left in between. Looked up from germline, CDR1 is MGHRA and CDR2 is YSYEKL. The CDR3 has 15 amino acids. The CDR3 is CASSQDGWGLETQYF. The CDR3 DNA sequence: TGCGCCAGCAGCCAAGATGGTTGGGGCCTGGAGACCCAGTACTTC.

The CDR3 reads CASSLSGTWGEQYF. In DNA form, the CDR3 reads TGTGCCAGCAGTTTGTCCGGGACTTGGGGCGAGCAGTACTTC. V gene TRBV27 combines with J gene TRBJ2-7; D possibly corresponds to TRBD2 (6 bases). The germline CDR1 and CDR2 sequences are MNHEY and SMNVEV (reference sequence). This CDR3 has 14 residues. V shed 3 bases and J shed 6 bases, with 15 bases lying between them.

This chain uses TRBV27 with TRBJ2-7; 12 nucleotides match TRBD2. The CDR3 runs to 16 residues. After removal of 6 bases from V and 2 bases from J, the junction contained 8 bases not matched to a gene. CDR1 is MNHEY and CDR2 is SMNVEV in the germline V gene (reference sequence). This CDR3 is CASSSILAGGPYEQYF. The CDR3 nucleotides are TGTGCCAGCAGCTCCATACTAGCGGGGGGCCCCTACGAGCAGTACTTC.

This clone was detected only once. Other DNA sequences in the same sample also yield this CDR3. This sequence joins TRBV28 and TRBJ2-7; D is uncertain. CDR3 length: 14 residues. The germline V gene has CDR1 MDHEN and CDR2 SYDVKM. The V end lost 2 bases, the J end lost 2 bases, and 10 bases lay between the germline ends. CDR3 sequence (DNA): TGTGCCAGCAGTTTAACCCCGGAAACCTACGAGCAGTACTTC. Translated, it gives CASSLTPETYEQYF.

The rearrangement joins TRBV28 to TRBJ1-5, with D tentatively TRBD1 (6 bases). The CDR3 length is 15 residues. Per germline, CDR1 MDHEN and CDR2 SYDVKM. V lost 5 bases and J 2 bases, leaving 13 bases between the germline ends. The CDR3 nucleotides are TGTGCCAGCAGTCAATACAGGGTAGGCAATCAGCCCCAGCATTTT. This sequence encodes CASSQYRVGNQPQHF. The variable domain in full, with the rest retrieved from reference TRBV28 and TRBJ1-5, is DVKVTQSSRYLVKRTGEKVFLECVQDMDHENMFWYRQDPGLGLRLIYFSYDVKMKEKGDIPEGYSVSREKKERFSLILESASTNQTSMYLCASSQYRVGNQPQHFGDGTRLSIL.

CDR3 residues: CASSQDRVTDTQYF. The CDR3 coding sequence is TGCGCCAGCAGCCAAGATCGAGTCACAGATACGCAGTATTTT. The V call is TRBV4-3, the J call TRBJ2-3; D not certain. The CDR3 is made up of 14 amino acids. Trimming left V 0 bases short and J 2 bases short, with 6 bases between. Germline-derived CDR1 and CDR2 are LGHNA and YSLEER.

The V gene is TRBV4-1, the J gene TRBJ1-4; no clear D gene. V gave up 1 base and J gave up 5 bases, with 11 bases separating them. CDR3 length equals 15 residues. Germline values: CDR1 MGHRA, CDR2 YSYEKL. This chain's CDR3 is CASSQGNRVNEKLFF. The CDR3 DNA reads TGCGCCAGCAGCCAAGGGAATAGGGTAAATGAAAAACTGTTTTTT.

The count of this clone is one. V is TRBV6-1 and J is TRBJ2-7; TRBD1 aligns across 7 bases. Germline trimming cut 4 bases from V and 4 bases from J; bases unmatched to any gene: 10. This CDR3 has 15 amino acids. Germline V lookup: CDR1 MNHNS, CDR2 SASEGT. The CDR3 spells CASSVPGTVFYEQYF. The CDR3 nucleotides are TGTGCCAGCAGTGTCCCCGGGACAGTTTTTTACGAGCAGTACTTC.

The chain links TRBV11-2 to TRBJ1-1; 7 nucleotides line up with TRBD1. Germline assignment: CDR1 SGHAT and CDR2 FQNNGV. The V segment lost 4 bases and the J segment 3 bases; nucleotides outside the gene matches: 5. The CDR3 is 14 residues long. The CDR3: CASSWGGTDTEAFF. In DNA, the CDR3 is TGTGCCAGCAGCTGGGGTGGGACAGACACTGAAGCTTTCTTT. The full variable domain, in which reference TRBV11-2 and TRBJ1-1 provide the parts outside the CDR3, is EAGVAQSPRYKIIEKRQSVAFWCNPISGHATLYWYQQILGQGPKLLIQFQNNGVVDDSQLPKDRFSAERLKGVDSTLKIQPAKLEDSAVYLCASSWGGTDTEAFFGQGTRLTVV.

The chain joins TRBV10-2 to TRBJ2-1, with 7 bases lining up with TRBD2. This CDR3 is built from 15 residues. Trimming took 8 bases from V and 3 from J; bases not matched to a gene: 10. CDR1 is WSHSY, CDR2 SAAADI, per germline. CDR3 coding DNA: TGCGCCAGCCTAGACCTGGCGGGGGACTACAATGAGCAGTTCTTC. Translating it yields CASLDLAGDYNEQFF.

This chain joins TRBV29-1 and TRBJ1-2, with a weak D call TRBD1 (6 bases). V was cut by 4 bases and J by 3 bases, with 9 bases left in between. The CDR3 totals 12 residues. Germline V gene sequence: CDR1 SQVTM, CDR2 ANQGSEA. The CDR3 DNA reads TGCAGCGTTGCGGGGGCGGACTATGGCTACACCTTC. This codes for CSVAGADYGYTF.

CDR3 protein: CASSLWGVSYNEQFF. The CDR3 bases are TGTGCCAGCAGCTTGTGGGGGGTCTCCTACAATGAGCAGTTCTTC. V usage is TRBV5-8 and J usage is TRBJ2-1; TRBD2 might be the D (6 bases). CDR1 is SGHTS, CDR2 YDEGEE, per germline. This CDR3 is 15 amino acids long. The V end was cut by 1 base, the J end by 0 bases, with 8 bases between.

As to this clone: This CDR3 is also generated by other DNA sequences in the sample. The V call is TRBV6-5, the J call TRBJ2-7; D unclear. Germline V gives CDR1 MNHEY, CDR2 SVGAGI. The V end was cut by 2 bases, the J end by 2 bases, with 7 bases between. The CDR3 has 13 residues. As DNA, the CDR3 is TGTGCCAGCAGTTACGCAGCCGCCTACGAGCAGTACTTC. Its protein product is CASSYAAAYEQYF.

The chain recombines TRBV11-2 with TRBJ2-7, with 9 bases that match TRBD2. This CDR3 contains 14 residues. The V gene's germline CDR1 is SGHAT and CDR2 FQNNGV. Trimming took 1 base from V and 4 from J; bases not matched to a gene: 2. The CDR3 protein is CASSLASGMYEQYF. Here the CDR3 DNA reads TGTGCCAGCAGCTTAGCTAGCGGGATGTACGAGCAGTACTTC.

V and J are TRBV27 and TRBJ1-2, with D perhaps TRBD1 (6 bases). Germline values: CDR1 MNHEY, CDR2 SMNVEV (reference sequence). V was shortened by 5 bases and J by 8 bases, with 15 bases between the two germline ends. This CDR3 has 13 amino acids. DNA of the CDR3: TGTGCCAGCAGTCCCCAGGGGAGTCAAGGCTACACCTTC. This gives the protein CASSPQGSQGYTF.

The chain joins TRBV5-1 to TRBJ1-4, with D tentatively TRBD1 (5 bases). CDR1 is SGHRS and CDR2 is YFSETQ in the germline V gene. Trimming took off 0 bases at V and 12 bases at J, with 15 bases between the two ends. This CDR3 is 14 amino acids long. The CDR3 protein is CASSLGQTPEELFF. CDR3 in DNA: TGCGCCAGCAGCTTGGGACAGACTCCTGAGGAACTGTTTTTT.

The V gene is TRBV13, the J gene TRBJ2-2; D call uncertain. V lost 8 bases and J lost 5, with 9 bases in between. CDR1 is PRHDT, CDR2 FYEKMQ, per germline (reference sequence). The CDR3 runs to 12 residues. CDR3 residues: CASRLGTGELFF. CDR3 nucleotide sequence: TGTGCCAGCCGATTAGGGACCGGGGAGCTGTTTTTT.

The J gene is TRBJ1-6, the V gene TRBV19; D is unclear. V gave up 3 bases and J gave up 0 bases, with 9 bases separating them. Germline CDR1 LNHDA, CDR2 SQIVND (reference sequence). CDR3 size: 16 residues. The CDR3 sequence: CASSMGVSSYNSPLHF. In DNA, the CDR3 is TGTGCCAGTAGTATGGGCGTAAGCTCCTATAATTCACCCCTCCACTTT.

Only one count was recorded for this clone. This chain joins TRBV19 and TRBJ1-6; D is unresolved. The CDR3 consists of 16 residues. Between the trimmed V and J ends, which lost 8 bases and 0 bases, there was a span of 14 bases. Germline V CDR1 and CDR2: LNHDA, SQIVND (reference sequence). The DNA for the CDR3 is TGTGCCAGTGGAGCGGGCACGAGCTCCTATAATTCACCCCTCCACTTT. The encoded protein is CASGAGTSSYNSPLHF.

This chain connects TRBV12-2 to TRBJ2-4; TRBD2 is the table's D call, not checked against the DNA. TRBV12-2 is a pseudogene. CDR3 length equals 20 residues. The CDR3 DNA reads as TGTGCAAGTCGCTTACCCTTAACACGTTTCGCGGGCCTTGACAAAAACATTCAGTACTTC. It specifies CASRLPLTRFAGLDKNIQYF.

V is TRBV30 and J is TRBJ1-4, with TRBD1 matching 7 bases. The ends lost 8 bases at V and 6 bases at J; junction bases unmatched: 15. Germline assignment: CDR1 GTSNPN and CDR2 SVGIG (reference sequence). CDR3 length equals 15 residues. The CDR3 DNA follows: TGTGCCGGTACAGGGGCCGGGGCTATTGATGAAAAACTGTTTTTT. Translating it yields CAGTGAGAIDEKLFF.

The chain carries TRBV29-1 and TRBJ2-7; D unresolved. V was shortened by 5 bases and J by 0 bases, with 8 bases between the two germline ends. This CDR3 has 12 amino acids. The germline CDR1 and CDR2 sequences are SQVTM and ANQGSEA. The CDR3 loop reads CSVYSDSYEQYF. CDR3 bases: TGCAGCGTTTACAGTGACTCCTACGAGCAGTACTTC.

This rearrangement joins TRBV28 to TRBJ2-7; TRBD1 or TRBD2 may be the D gene (5 bases each). There are 12 residues in the CDR3. CDR1 is MDHEN, CDR2 SYDVKM, per germline. Trimming removed 6 bases from V and 6 bases from J, with 12 bases in between. The CDR3 coding sequence is TGTGCCAGCAGGCTAGAGGGGACCGAGCAGTACTTC. As protein: CASRLEGTEQYF.